The 18 T cell receptor beta chains below were found in one sample sequenced in a study of blood T cells in healthy people across ages (dated by TCRdb to 2014 to 2015). Receptor libraries were prepared by 5' RACE. Sequencing took place on an Illumina HiSeq 2500. The second PCR ran for about 6 to 12 cycles and used a J-beta primer mix along with a sample-barcoded 5' primer. TCRdb reprocessed the public reads (quality trimming at Q25 with fastp, clone calling with MiXCR) and kept in-frame beta chains. Entries that share a CDR3 protein sequence are merged under the most common genes and DNA. The sample yields 600,000 or so distinct CDR3 sequences; under 30% were counted once. The ten top clones hold 15% to 18% of the sample. Sample: blood. The receptors were gathered from a woman of 80 years or more in good health.

The chain employs TRBV30 and TRBJ2-2; no clear D gene. Germline V gene lookup returns CDR1 GTSNPN and CDR2 SVGIG (reference sequence). There are 13 residues in the CDR3. V lost 1 base and J 4 bases, leaving 7 bases between the germline ends. The CDR3: CAWSAIGTGELFF. Here the CDR3 DNA reads TGTGCCTGGAGTGCCATCGGCACCGGGGAGCTGTTTTTT.

The rearrangement links TRBV20-1 to TRBJ1-4, with D uncertain. The V end was cut by 7 bases, the J end by 0 bases, with 12 bases between. The CDR3 contains 14 residues. Germline V CDR1 and CDR2: DFQATT, SNEGSKA (reference sequence). CDR3: CSVSVFATNEKLFF. Here the CDR3 DNA reads TGCAGTGTTAGCGTTTTCGCAACTAATGAAAAACTGTTTTTT.

This clonotype was recorded many times. V usage is TRBV30 and J usage is TRBJ1-4, with D unresolved. There are 14 residues in the CDR3. V was trimmed by 2 bases and J by 2 bases, leaving 9 bases between them. Germline CDR1 is GTSNPN and CDR2 is SVGIG (reference sequence). Here the CDR3 reads CAWSTGSTNEKLFF. In DNA form, the CDR3 reads TGTGCCTGGAGTACCGGGTCCACTAATGAAAAACTGTTTTTT.

This clonotype was observed a handful of times. J is TRBJ1-2 and V is TRBV28; D is ambiguous. Per the germline V gene, CDR1 is MDHEN and CDR2 is SYDVKM. The CDR3 is 13 amino acids. The V gene lost 3 bases and the J gene lost 8 bases, with 13 bases spanning the gap. This CDR3 is CASSFSLQWGYTF. CDR3 DNA sequence: TGTGCCAGCAGTTTCTCTTTACAGTGGGGCTACACCTTC.

This clonotype occurred many times. CDR3: CASSPGGATEAFF. CDR3 in DNA: TGTGCCAGCAGCCCCGGCGGGGCCACTGAAGCTTTCTTT. The chain combines TRBV7-2 with TRBJ1-1; the D gene is possibly TRBD1 (5 bases). In germline, CDR1 is SGHTA, CDR2 FQGNSA. V was pared by 5 bases and J by 4 bases, with 11 bases between. The CDR3 runs to 13 residues.

This clonotype was observed many times. V and J are TRBV27 and TRBJ2-3; either TRBD1 or TRBD2 may fit D (5 bases each). This CDR3 region has 18 residues. The germline V gene encodes CDR1 MNHEY and CDR2 SMNVEV (reference sequence). The ends were cut back, 4 bases at V and 4 bases at J, with 24 bases in the middle. CDR3 sequence (DNA): TGTGCCAGCAGTTGGACCCCCCGGGGCGTTGGGTCGTCAGATACGCAGTATTTT. It encodes CASSWTPRGVGSSDTQYF.

This sequence joins TRBV20-1 and TRBJ2-7, with D uncertain. Matching the DNA end better, TRBJ2-5 makes the J call doubtful. The CDR3 runs 13 residues. Germline V gene lookup returns CDR1 DFQATT and CDR2 SNEGSKA (reference sequence). The chain's CDR3 is CSARVPGRETQYF. In nucleotides, the CDR3 is TGCAGTGCTAGGGTTCCGGGCAGAGAGACCCAGTACTTC.

On this clonotype: This may be a read error: a much more frequent sequence differs by one nucleotide. CDR3 sequence: CASSRLAGGNNEQYF. CDR3 nucleotide sequence: TGTGCCAGCAGTCGACTAGCGGGGGGCAACAATGAGCAGTACTTC. The chain employs TRBV6-5 and TRBJ2-5, with 13 bases fitting TRBD2. The V gene's germline CDR1 is MNHEY and CDR2 SVGAGI. The CDR3 contains 15 residues. The ends lost 5 bases at V and 11 bases at J; junction bases unmatched: 11.

This clonotype came up once. The rearrangement links TRBV9 to TRBJ1-1, with TRBD1 matching over 9 bases. The CDR3 totals 14 residues. CDR1 SGDLS and CDR2 YYNGEE come from the germline V gene. The J segment lost 0 bases and the V segment lost 7 bases, leaving 4 bases of the junction unmatched. The CDR3 DNA is TGTGCCAGCGGGGGGGACAGGGTGAACACTGAAGCTTTCTTT. As protein: CASGGDRVNTEAFF.

J is TRBJ1-1 and V is TRBV7-2; TRBD1 might be the D (6 bases). This CDR3 has 13 amino acids. Trimming stripped 6 bases from V and 1 base from J, with 9 bases between. The germline V gene has CDR1 SGHTA and CDR2 FQGNSA. CDR3 residues: CASRKTGNTEAFF. CDR3 DNA: TGTGCCAGCAGAAAGACAGGGAACACTGAAGCTTTCTTT. Using reference TRBV7-2 and TRBJ1-1 for the parts outside the CDR3, the full variable domain is GAGVSQSPSNKVTEKGKDVELRCDPISGHTALYWYRQSLGQGLEFLIYFQGNSAPDKSGLPSDRFSAERTGGSVSTLTIQRTQQEDSAVYLCASRKTGNTEAFFGQGTRLTVV.

This clonotype was counted ten times or more. The rearrangement uses TRBV7-2 and TRBJ2-4; D tentatively fits TRBD1 or TRBD2 (5 bases each). The CDR3 runs to 18 residues. Trimming removed 5 bases at V and 0 bases at J, with 20 bases between. The germline CDR1 and CDR2 sequences are SGHTA and FQGNSA. The chain's CDR3 is CASSPQLPGGLAKNIQYF. Here the CDR3 DNA reads TGTGCCAGCAGCCCCCAGCTGCCTGGGGGTCTAGCCAAAAACATTCAGTACTTC.

This clonotype has a count of ten or more. This rearrangement joins TRBV6-2 or TRBV6-3 to TRBJ2-3; TRBD2 aligns across 7 bases. The CDR3 runs 18 residues. V lost 2 bases, J lost 0 bases, and 11 bases stayed unmatched. CDR1 and CDR2 from the germline V gene are MNHEY and SVGEGT. The CDR3 DNA is TGTGCCAGCAGTTACAACCCATGGGCTAGCGGAAGCACAGATACGCAGTATTTT. This codes for CASSYNPWASGSTDTQYF.

This clonotype was observed a handful of times. The gene calls are TRBV7-2 and TRBJ2-7; no clear D. Germline CDR1 reads SGHTA; CDR2 reads FQGNSA. The CDR3 spans 12 residues. Trimming shortened V by 3 bases and J by 7 bases, and 10 bases separated the two germline ends. The CDR3 coding sequence is TGTGCCAGCAGCTTGAGTCCCTCGGAGCAGTACTTC. Protein sequence: CASSLSPSEQYF.

About this clonotype: The germline gene is not matched at one end of the junction; a read error may be the cause. The chain combines TRBV15 with TRBJ2-6, with a tentative D call TRBD1 (5 bases). Germline V gene sequence: CDR1 LNHNV, CDR2 YYDKDF (reference sequence). The length of the CDR3 is 18 residues. CDR3 in amino acids: CATSRDPLGLTGANVPTF. Written as DNA, the CDR3 is TGTGCCACCAGCAGAGACCCTCTCGGGTTAACTGGGGCCAACGTCCCGACTTTT.

The CDR3 sequence is CAIQQGLGYGYTF. CDR3 bases: TGTGCCATACAACAGGGTCTTGGCTATGGCTACACCTTC. The rearrangement joins TRBV10-3 to TRBJ1-2; weak D call: TRBD1 (6 bases). V dropped 9 bases and J dropped 4 bases, with 15 bases sitting between them. The CDR3 runs to 13 residues. CDR1 is ENHRY and CDR2 is SYGVKD in the germline V gene.

This clonotype was seen at least ten times. The chain is built from TRBV29-1 and TRBJ1-2, with D possibly TRBD1 on 5 matching bases. CDR1 and CDR2 (germline): SQVTM, ANQGSEA. V lost 4 bases and J lost 4, with 10 bases in between. The CDR3 has 12 residues. Here the CDR3 reads CSVVGEGYGYTF. Written as DNA, the CDR3 is TGCAGCGTTGTGGGGGAAGGCTATGGCTACACCTTC. Full variable domain (remainder filled in from reference TRBV29-1 and TRBJ1-2): SAVISQKPSRDICQRGTSLTIQCQVDSQVTMMFWYRQQPGQSLTLIATANQGSEATYESGFVIDKFPISRPNLTFSTLTVSNMSPEDSSIYLCSVVGEGYGYTFGSGTRLTVV.

This clonotype was observed at least ten times. The chain uses TRBV15 and TRBJ2-1, with 7 bases aligning to TRBD2. This CDR3 spans 14 amino acids. Germline trimming cut 3 bases from V and 8 bases from J; bases unmatched to any gene: 7. CDR1 and CDR2 (germline): LNHNV, YYDKDF (reference sequence). The CDR3 sequence is CATSRDGRGDEQFF. DNA for the CDR3: TGTGCCACCAGCAGGGATGGCCGGGGGGATGAGCAGTTCTTC. The full variable domain, with the rest looked up from reference TRBV15 and TRBJ2-1, is DAMVIQNPRYQVTQFGKPVTLSCSQTLNHNVMYWYQQKSSQAPKLLFHYYDKDFNNEADTPDNFQSRRPNTSFCFLDIRSPGLGDTAMYLCATSRDGRGDEQFFGPGTRLTVL.

This clonotype was detected ten times or more. The chain has TRBV11-2 and TRBJ1-6; possible D gene TRBD1, 6 bases. In germline, CDR1 is SGHAT, CDR2 FQNNGV. The CDR3 totals 15 residues. V lost 7 bases and J 6 bases, leaving 16 bases between the germline ends. The CDR3 nucleotides read TGTGCCAGCACCTTGGGGGGGCTGATTAATTCACCCCTCCACTTT. It specifies CASTLGGLINSPLHF.